This is a list of T cell receptor beta chains from one sample in a study of blood T cells in healthy people across ages. TCRdb redid the calling of the 5' RACE reads with MiXCR, one entry per CDR3 protein. The table records more than 700,000 distinct CDR3 sequences, around 50% of them present only once. Sequencing was carried out using blood. Source of these receptors: an elderly man in good health. The conserved cysteine and the conserved F or W are not part of the CDR3 here. D genes are given only for firm matches. Expanded clones are given a class, and other clones once, few, many or no size at all.

d_call j_call clone_size v_call cdr3_aa
- TRBJ2-1 - TRBV20-1 RALAGTFSNEQF
- TRBJ2-2 many TRBV24-1 ATSDLAVDTGELF
- TRBJ1-6 - TRBV2 ASSESGRGNSPLH
- - - TRBV20-1 SVGSGIRETQY
- TRBJ2-1 few TRBV7-2 ASKTRLGDEQF
- TRBJ1-2 few TRBV3-1 ASSQADRPSGGYT
TRBD2 TRBJ2-7 many TRBV7-2 ASSKGLAGGYEQY
- TRBJ2-7 few TRBV20-1 SAGEGLTYEQY
TRBD2 TRBJ2-3 - TRBV29-1 SVGNGRGGTDTQY
TRBD1 - few TRBV28 ASRRRGPYEQY
TRBD1 TRBJ2-1 few TRBV7-3 ASSPGTGAVWEQF
- TRBJ2-7 few TRBV30 AWGQANSYEQY
- TRBJ2-4 - TRBV7-2 ASSRPLVGVDKNIQY
TRBD2 - - TRBV12-3/TRBV12-4 AIRSGRGQNEQY
TRBD2 TRBJ2-3 - TRBV12-3/TRBV12-4 ASKVTGGDTDTQY
- - few TRBV9 ASSQSPGTYNEQY
- TRBJ2-2 - TRBV7-6 ASSLPHHDRRTGELF